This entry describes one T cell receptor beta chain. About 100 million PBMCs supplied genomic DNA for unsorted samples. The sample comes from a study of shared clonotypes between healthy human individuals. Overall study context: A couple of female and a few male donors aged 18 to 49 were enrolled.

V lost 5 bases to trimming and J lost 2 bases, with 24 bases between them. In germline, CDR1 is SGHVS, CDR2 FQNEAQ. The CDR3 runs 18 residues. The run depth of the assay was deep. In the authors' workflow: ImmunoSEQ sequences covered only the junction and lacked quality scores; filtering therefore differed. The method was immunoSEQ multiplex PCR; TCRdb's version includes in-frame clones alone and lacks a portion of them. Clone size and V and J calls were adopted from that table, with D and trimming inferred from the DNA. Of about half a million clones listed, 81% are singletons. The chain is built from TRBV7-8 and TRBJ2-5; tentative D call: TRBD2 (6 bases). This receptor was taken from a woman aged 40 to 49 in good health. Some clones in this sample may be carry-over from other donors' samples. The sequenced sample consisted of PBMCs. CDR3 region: CASSVTPGRGFGQETQYF. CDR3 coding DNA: TGTGCCAGCAGCGTAACCCCCGGGCGGGGTTTTGGGCAAGAGACCCAGTACTTC.